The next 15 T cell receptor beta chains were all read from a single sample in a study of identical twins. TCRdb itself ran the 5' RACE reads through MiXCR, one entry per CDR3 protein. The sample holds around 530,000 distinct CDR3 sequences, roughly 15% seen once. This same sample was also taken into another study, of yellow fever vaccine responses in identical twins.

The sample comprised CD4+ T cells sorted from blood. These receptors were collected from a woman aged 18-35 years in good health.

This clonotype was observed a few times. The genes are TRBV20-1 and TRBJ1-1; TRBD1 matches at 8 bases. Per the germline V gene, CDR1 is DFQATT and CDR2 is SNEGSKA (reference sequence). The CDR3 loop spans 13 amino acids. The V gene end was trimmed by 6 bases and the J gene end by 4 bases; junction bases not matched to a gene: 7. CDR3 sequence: CSAATGVGTEAFF. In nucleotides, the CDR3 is TGCAGTGCCGCGACAGGGGTGGGCACTGAAGCTTTCTTT.

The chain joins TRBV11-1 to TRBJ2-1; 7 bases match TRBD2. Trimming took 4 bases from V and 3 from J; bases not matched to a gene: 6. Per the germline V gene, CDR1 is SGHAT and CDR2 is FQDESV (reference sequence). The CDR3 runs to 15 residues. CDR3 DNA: TGTGCCAGCAGCTACTTAGCGGGCCACTACAATGAGCAGTTCTTC. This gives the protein CASSYLAGHYNEQFF.

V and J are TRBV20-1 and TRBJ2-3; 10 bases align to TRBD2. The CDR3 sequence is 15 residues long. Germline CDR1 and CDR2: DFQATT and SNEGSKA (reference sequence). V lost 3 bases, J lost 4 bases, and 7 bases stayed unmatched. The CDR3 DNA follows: TGCAGTGCTAGCTATACTAGCGGGGCCGCAGATACGCAGTATTTT. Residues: CSASYTSGAADTQYF.

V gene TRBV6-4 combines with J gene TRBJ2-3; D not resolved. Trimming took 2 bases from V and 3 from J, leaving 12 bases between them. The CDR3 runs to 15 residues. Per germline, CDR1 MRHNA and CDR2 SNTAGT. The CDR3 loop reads CASSDKGRLTDTQYF. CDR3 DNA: TGTGCCAGCAGTGACAAGGGAAGGTTGACAGATACGCAGTATTTT.

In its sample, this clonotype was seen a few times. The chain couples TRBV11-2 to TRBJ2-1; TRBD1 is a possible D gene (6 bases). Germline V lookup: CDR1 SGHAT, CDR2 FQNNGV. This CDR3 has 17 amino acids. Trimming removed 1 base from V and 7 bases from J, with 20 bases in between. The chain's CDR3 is CASSLVPTLGARNEQFF. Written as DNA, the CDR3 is TGTGCCAGCAGCTTAGTCCCCACGCTGGGGGCTCGAAATGAGCAGTTCTTC.

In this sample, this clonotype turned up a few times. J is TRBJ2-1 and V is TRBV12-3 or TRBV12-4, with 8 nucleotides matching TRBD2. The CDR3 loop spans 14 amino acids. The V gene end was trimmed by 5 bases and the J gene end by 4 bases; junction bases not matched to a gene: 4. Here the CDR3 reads CASSTSGDYNEQFF. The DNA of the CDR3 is TGTGCCAGCAGTACTAGCGGAGATTACAATGAGCAGTTCTTC.

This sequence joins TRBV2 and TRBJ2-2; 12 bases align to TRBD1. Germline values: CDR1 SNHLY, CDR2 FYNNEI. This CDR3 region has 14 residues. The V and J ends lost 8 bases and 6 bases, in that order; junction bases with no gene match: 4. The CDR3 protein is CASAGTGGPGELFF. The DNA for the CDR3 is TGTGCCAGCGCTGGGACAGGGGGCCCCGGGGAGCTGTTTTTT. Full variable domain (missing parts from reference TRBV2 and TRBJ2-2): EPEVTQTPSHQVTQMGQEVILRCVPISNHLYFYWYRQILGQKVEFLVSFYNNEISEKSEIFDDQFSVERPDGSNFTLKIRSTKLEDSAMYFCASAGTGGPGELFFGEGSRLTVL.

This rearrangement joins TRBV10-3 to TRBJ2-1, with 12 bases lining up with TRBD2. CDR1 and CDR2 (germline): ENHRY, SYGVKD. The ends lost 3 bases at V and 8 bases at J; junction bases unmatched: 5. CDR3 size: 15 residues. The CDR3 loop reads CAISDTSGRIDEQFF. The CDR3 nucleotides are TGTGCCATCAGTGACACTAGCGGGAGGATCGATGAGCAGTTCTTC.

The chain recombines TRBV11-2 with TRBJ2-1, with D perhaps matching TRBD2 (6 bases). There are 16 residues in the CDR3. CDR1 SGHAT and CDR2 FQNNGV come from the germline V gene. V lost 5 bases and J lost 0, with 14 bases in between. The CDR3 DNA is TGTGCCAGCAGCGGATCGGACGGGAGCTCCTACAATGAGCAGTTCTTC. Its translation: CASSGSDGSSYNEQFF. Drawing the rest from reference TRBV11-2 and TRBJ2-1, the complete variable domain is EAGVAQSPRYKIIEKRQSVAFWCNPISGHATLYWYQQILGQGPKLLIQFQNNGVVDDSQLPKDRFSAERLKGVDSTLKIQPAKLEDSAVYLCASSGSDGSSYNEQFFGPGTRLTVL.

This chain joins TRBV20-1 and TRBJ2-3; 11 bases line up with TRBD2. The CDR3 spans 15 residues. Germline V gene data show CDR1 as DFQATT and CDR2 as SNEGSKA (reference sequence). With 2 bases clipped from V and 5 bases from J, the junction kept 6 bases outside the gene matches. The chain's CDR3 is CSARLAGGRGDTQYF. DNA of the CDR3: TGCAGTGCTAGACTAGCGGGGGGCCGGGGAGATACGCAGTATTTT.

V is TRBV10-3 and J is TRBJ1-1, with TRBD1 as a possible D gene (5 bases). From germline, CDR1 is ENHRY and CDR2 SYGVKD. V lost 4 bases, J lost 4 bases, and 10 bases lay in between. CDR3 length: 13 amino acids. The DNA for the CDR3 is TGTGCCATCAGTGGAGGGGCGAGCACTGAAGCTTTCTTT. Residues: CAISGGASTEAFF.

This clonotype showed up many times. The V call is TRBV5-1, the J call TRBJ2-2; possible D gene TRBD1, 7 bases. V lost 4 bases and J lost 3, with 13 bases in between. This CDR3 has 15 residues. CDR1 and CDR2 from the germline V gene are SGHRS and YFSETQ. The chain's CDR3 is CASSQSRGDTGELFF. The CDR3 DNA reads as TGCGCCAGCAGCCAATCCAGGGGGGACACCGGGGAGCTGTTTTTT.

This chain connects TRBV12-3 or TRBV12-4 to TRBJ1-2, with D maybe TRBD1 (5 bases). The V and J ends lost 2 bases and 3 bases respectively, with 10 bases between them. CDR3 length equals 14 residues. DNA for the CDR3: TGTGCCAGCAGTTTATTTGGGGGGGACTATGGCTACACCTTC. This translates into CASSLFGGDYGYTF.

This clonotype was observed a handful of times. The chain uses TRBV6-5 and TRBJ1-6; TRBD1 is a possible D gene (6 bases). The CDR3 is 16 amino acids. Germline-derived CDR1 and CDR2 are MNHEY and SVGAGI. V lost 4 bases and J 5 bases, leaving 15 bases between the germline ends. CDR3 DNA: TGTGCCAGCAGTTCCCACGGGACATCTGATAATTCACCCCTCCACTTT. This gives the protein CASSSHGTSDNSPLHF.

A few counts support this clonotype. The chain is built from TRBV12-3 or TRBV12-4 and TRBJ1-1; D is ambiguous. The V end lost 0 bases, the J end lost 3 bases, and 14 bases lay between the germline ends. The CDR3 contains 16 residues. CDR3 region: CASSLAERVRDTEAFF. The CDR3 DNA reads TGTGCCAGCAGTTTAGCGGAGCGGGTGAGAGACACTGAAGCTTTCTTT.